This is a list of T cell receptor beta chains from one sample in a study of graft-versus-host responses after intestinal transplantation. Measured with immunoSEQ multiplex PCR; TCRdb has only the in-frame clones, and not every one. The sample contains about 19,000 clones, 86% of which appear only once. Material: bone marrow, obtained around 120 days after transplant. All receptors derive from a human patient who received an intestinal transplant, so some T cells may come from the graft donor. CDR3s include the opening cysteine and the closing phenylalanine or tryptophan. The order of the fields is V gene, D gene, clone size, J gene, CDR3 protein, CDR3 DNA. The D gene is left open where the match is weak. For some rows the clone size is stated as once, few or many, or as a class when expanded; others skip it.

TRBV7-9	TRBD2	.	TRBJ2-7	CASSSSGRAPEQYF	TGTGCCAGCAGCTCTAGCGGGAGGGCCCCCGAGCAGTACTTC
TRBV7-3	.	few	TRBJ2-1	CASSLSPAWADEQFF	TGTGCCAGCAGCTTAAGTCCGGCCTGGGCAGACGAGCAGTTCTTC
TRBV27	.	.	TRBJ2-7	CASSLGPAYEQYF	TGTGCCAGCAGTTTGGGCCCTGCCTACGAGCAGTACTTC
TRBV9	.	.	TRBJ2-7	CASSLGGGTYEQYF	TGTGCCAGCAGCCTGGGTGGGGGTACCTACGAGCAGTACTTC
TRBV9	.	.	TRBJ2-1	CASSVDLSGREQFF	TGTGCCAGCAGCGTAGATCTTTCGGGAAGGGAGCAGTTCTTC
TRBV16	.	.	TRBJ1-5	CASSQFSIFALHF	TGTGCCAGCAGCCAATTCTCTATTTTCGCCTTGCATTTT
TRBV2	.	.	TRBJ1-5	CASSDAQGSQPQHF	TGTGCCAGCAGTGATGCGCAGGGGAGTCAGCCCCAGCATTTT
TRBV11-3	.	few	TRBJ2-1	CASSQSNSWGEEQFF	TGTGCCAGCAGCCAATCAAACTCATGGGGAGAGGAGCAGTTCTTC
TRBV19	.	.	TRBJ2-7	CASSIFLGLYDEQYF	TGTGCCAGTAGTATATTCCTCGGGTTGTATGACGAGCAGTACTTC
TRBV30	.	once	TRBJ1-2	CAWRLGGRIGYTF	TGTGCCTGGAGGTTGGGCGGGCGAATCGGCTACACCTTC
TRBV7-3	TRBD1	once	TRBJ1-2	CASSSGQGDYGYTF	TGTGCCAGCAGCTCAGGACAGGGTGACTATGGCTACACCTTC
TRBV6-6	.	few	TRBJ2-7	CASSYSAFYEQYF	TGTGCCAGCAGTTACTCGGCTTTTTACGAGCAGTACTTC
TRBV5-1	TRBD1	.	TRBJ2-1	CASSLEGGPLEQFF	TGCGCCAGCAGCTTGGAAGGGGGCCCCCTCGAGCAGTTCTTC
TRBV25-1	.	.	TRBJ1-1	CASSDNRAEAFF	TGTGCCAGCAGTGACAACAGGGCTGAAGCTTTCTTT
TRBV7-3	.	.	TRBJ2-1	CASSRRRDVANEQFF	TGTGCCAGCAGCCGAAGACGGGACGTCGCCAATGAGCAGTTCTTC
TRBV11-2	TRBD1	.	TRBJ2-7	CASSLAAGGSYEQYF	TGTGCCAGCAGCTTAGCAGCAGGGGGCTCCTACGAGCAGTACTTC
TRBV6-5	.	.	TRBJ2-7	CATRAVGSYEQYF	TGTGCCACCCGGGCGGTTGGCTCCTACGAGCAGTACTTC
TRBV5-4	TRBD2	.	TRBJ2-3	CASRFAGGPPGDTQYF	TGTGCCAGCAGATTTGCGGGGGGGCCCCCAGGGGATACGCAGTATTTT
TRBV11-2	TRBD2	once	TRBJ2-1	CASSSRDYLANEQFF	TGTGCCAGCAGCTCTCGGGACTACTTGGCCAATGAGCAGTTCTTC
TRBV2	.	.	TRBJ2-7	CASSDSGRYEQYF	TGTGCCAGCAGTGATTCCGGGCGCTACGAGCAGTACTTC
TRBV2	.	.	TRBJ2-1	CASSARREYNEQFF	TGTGCCAGCAGTGCCCGAAGGGAGTACAATGAGCAGTTCTTC
TRBV5-6	TRBD1	.	TRBJ2-7	CASSLLHGTGDDEQYF	TGTGCCAGCAGTTTGCTCCACGGGACAGGGGACGACGAGCAGTACTTC
TRBV4-1	TRBD1	once	TRBJ2-7	CASSQTGVYEQYF	TGCGCCAGCAGCCAGACAGGGGTCTACGAGCAGTACTTC
TRBV29-1	TRBD1	.	TRBJ1-2	CSVERGQGNYGYTF	TGCAGCGTTGAAAGGGGGCAGGGGAACTATGGCTACACCTTC
TRBV7-9	TRBD1	.	TRBJ1-2	CASSLDRGALRGGGYTF	TGTGCCAGCAGCCTGGACAGGGGCGCCCTTAGAGGCGGGGGCTACACCTTC
TRBV18	TRBD1	.	TRBJ2-1	CASSPPSGTGGGNEQFF	TGTGCCAGCTCACCACCCAGCGGGACAGGGGGAGGGAATGAGCAGTTCTTC
TRBV4-2	.	once	TRBJ2-3	CASSQDHSTDTQYF	TGTGCCAGCAGCCAAGATCACAGCACAGATACGCAGTATTTT
TRBV19	TRBD1	few	TRBJ1-2	CASHLTGGNGYTF	TGTGCCAGTCATTTGACAGGGGGGAACGGCTACACCTTC
TRBV5-1	.	.	TRBJ2-5	CASRLRDRSQETQYF	TGCGCCAGCAGACTGAGGGACCGGTCCCAAGAGACCCAGTACTTC
TRBV5-1	TRBD1	.	TRBJ1-1	CASSFGPGTGRTEAFF	TGCGCCAGCAGCTTTGGGCCCGGGACAGGGAGAACTGAAGCTTTCTTT
TRBV7-9	.	.	TRBJ2-3	CASSFSSHRDTQYF	TGTGCCAGCAGCTTTTCGTCCCACCGGGATACGCAGTATTTT
TRBV28	.	.	TRBJ1-1	CASSGLVNTEAFF	TGTGCCAGCAGTGGGTTGGTAAATACTGAAGCTTTCTTT
TRBV18	.	.	TRBJ2-7	CASSPPEGPYEQYF	TGTGCCAGCTCACCCCCGGAGGGCCCCTACGAGCAGTACTTC
TRBV6-1	.	.	TRBJ1-1	CASREQGWRTEAFF	TGTGCCAGCCGAGAACAGGGTTGGAGGACTGAAGCTTTCTTT
TRBV5-4	.	.	TRBJ1-2	CASSSTEYGYTF	TGTGCCAGCAGCTCGACAGAGTATGGCTACACCTTC
TRBV7-7	.	.	TRBJ2-5	CASSRSGSDQETQYF	TGTGCTAGCAGCAGATCAGGGTCTGATCAAGAGACCCAGTACTTC
TRBV30	.	.	TRBJ2-5	CAWSLFTTTKETQYF	TGTGCCTGGAGTCTTTTTACTACTACCAAAGAGACCCAGTACTTC
TRBV27	.	.	TRBJ1-5	CASSLSGNQPQHF	TGTGCCAGCAGTTTATCGGGCAATCAGCCCCAGCATTTT
TRBV5-1	TRBD2	.	TRBJ2-7	CASSLAGGEQYF	TGCGCCAGCAGCTTGGCGGGGGGCGAGCAGTACTTC
TRBV2	TRBD2	.	TRBJ2-3	CASSPTSGRVDTQYF	TGTGCCAGCAGTCCGACTAGCGGGAGGGTGGATACGCAGTATTTT
TRBV7-6	.	.	TRBJ2-1	CASSFDSFERFF	TGTGCCAGCAGCTTTGACAGTTTCGAGCGGTTCTTC
TRBV6-1	.	.	TRBJ2-5	CASSEDRAGRETQYF	TGTGCCAGCAGTGAAGATCGGGCAGGGCGAGAGACCCAGTACTTC
TRBV5-4	.	.	TRBJ1-2	CASSLAGQGYTF	TGTGCCAGCAGCTTAGCGGGGCAAGGCTACACCTTC
TRBV14	.	.	TRBJ1-5	CASSLPNQPQHF	TGTGCCAGCAGCCTCCCCAATCAGCCCCAGCATTTT
TRBV7-2	TRBD1	.	TRBJ2-5	CASSAGTGVRETQYF	TGTGCCAGCAGCGCTGGGACAGGGGTGCGGGAGACCCAGTACTTC
TRBV19	.	.	TRBJ1-2	CATRWGGANYGYTF	TGTGCCACCCGATGGGGGGGGGCTAACTATGGCTACACCTTC
TRBV7-9	.	.	TRBJ1-2	CASSLSRTDGYTF	TGTGCCAGCAGCTTATCCCGGACGGATGGCTACACCTTC
TRBV5-8	TRBD1	.	TRBJ1-5	CASSAGTGSNQPQHF	TGTGCCAGCAGCGCCGGGACAGGTTCTAATCAGCCCCAGCATTTT
TRBV18	.	.	TRBJ2-6	CASSSLGSSGANVLTF	TGTGCCAGCTCATCTCTTGGCAGCTCTGGGGCCAACGTCCTGACTTTC
TRBV9	TRBD1	.	TRBJ1-1	CASSANRQGLNTEAFF	TGTGCCAGCAGCGCCAACCGACAGGGCCTGAACACTGAAGCTTTCTTT
TRBV6-4	TRBD2	medium-sized	TRBJ2-3	CASSDGRASTDTQYF	TGTGCCAGCAGTGACGGGAGGGCTAGCACAGATACGCAGTATTTT
TRBV7-7	.	.	TRBJ2-5	CASSRNRQVQETQYF	TGTGCTAGCAGCAGGAACCGACAGGTCCAAGAGACCCAGTACTTC
TRBV11-3	.	few	TRBJ2-5	CASSPLAVAQYF	TGTGCCAGCAGCCCCCTGGCAGTGGCCCAGTACTTC
TRBV25-1	.	.	TRBJ1-1	CASSEYRRTGEAFF	TGTGCCAGCAGTGAGTATCGGAGGACTGGTGAAGCTTTCTTT
TRBV29-1	.	.	TRBJ1-4	CSVESLNEKLFF	TGCAGCGTTGAGTCCCTTAATGAAAAACTGTTTTTT
TRBV9	.	.	TRBJ1-2	CASSPTSTDYYGYTF	TGTGCCAGCAGCCCCACCAGCACAGATTACTATGGCTACACCTTC
TRBV7-2	TRBD1	.	TRBJ2-7	CASSLLGQNPYEQYF	TGTGCCAGCAGCTTACTGGGACAGAACCCCTACGAGCAGTACTTC